The rows below give T cell receptor beta chains drawn from one sample of a study of shared clonotypes between healthy human individuals. Method: immunoSEQ multiplex PCR; TCRdb's copy keeps in-frame clones and lacks some. The sample lists approximately 87,000 clones, about 61% occurring once. Material for sequencing was memory CD8+ T cells sorted from blood. Every receptor here comes from a man younger than 45 in good health. Both conserved end residues are part of each CDR3. Fields, in order: CDR3 DNA, CDR3 protein, D gene, J gene, V gene, clone size, CDR3 length. D genes are given only for firm matches. Clone size is not always given. Where it is, it says once, few, many or a class for expanded clones.

CDR3nt: TGTGCCAGCAGCCCCGCCTGGGACAGGGGGTTGGAAGGGGCCAACGTCCTGACTTTC; CDR3aa: CASSPAWDRGLEGANVLTF; d_gene: TRBD1; j_gene: TRBJ2-6; v_gene: TRBV9; abundance: -; len: 19
CDR3nt: TGCAGCGCCGGGTATGGCTACGAGCAGTACTTC; CDR3aa: CSAGYGYEQYF; d_gene: -; j_gene: TRBJ2-7; v_gene: TRBV29-1; abundance: many; len: 11
CDR3nt: TGTGCCAGCAGCTTACTAAGCGGGGAAGGGGCCCAGTACTTC; CDR3aa: CASSLLSGEGAQYF; d_gene: TRBD2; j_gene: TRBJ2-5; v_gene: TRBV7-8; abundance: -; len: 14
CDR3nt: TGTGCCAGCAGCTTGGCCGCTGGGAACACTGAAGCTTTCTTT; CDR3aa: CASSLAAGNTEAFF; d_gene: -; j_gene: TRBJ1-1; v_gene: TRBV5-6; abundance: -; len: 14
CDR3nt: TGTGCCAGTAGTATATGGGACTCACCCTACAATGAGCAGTTCTTC; CDR3aa: CASSIWDSPYNEQFF; d_gene: -; j_gene: TRBJ2-1; v_gene: TRBV19; abundance: -; len: 15
CDR3nt: TGTGCCAGCAGTACGGACCGACACACAGATACGCAGTATTTT; CDR3aa: CASSTDRHTDTQYF; d_gene: -; j_gene: TRBJ2-3; v_gene: TRBV28; abundance: -; len: 14
CDR3nt: TGCGCCAGCAGCAGGGACTTACAAGAGACCCAGTACTTC; CDR3aa: CASSRDLQETQYF; d_gene: -; j_gene: TRBJ2-5; v_gene: TRBV10-2; abundance: -; len: 13
CDR3nt: TGTGCCAGCAGCCAGGGGCTCGCGGGAGGGCCGGAGACCCAGTACTTC; CDR3aa: CASSQGLAGGPETQYF; d_gene: TRBD2; j_gene: TRBJ2-5; v_gene: TRBV7-9; abundance: many; len: 16
CDR3nt: TGTGCCAGCAGAAAACAGGACTACGAGCAGTACTTC; CDR3aa: CASRKQDYEQYF; d_gene: -; j_gene: TRBJ2-7; v_gene: TRBV28; abundance: -; len: 12
CDR3nt: TGTGCCACCAGCAGAGACCTCTCCTACGAGCAGTACTTC; CDR3aa: CATSRDLSYEQYF; d_gene: -; j_gene: TRBJ2-7; v_gene: TRBV15; abundance: -; len: 13
CDR3nt: TGTGCCAGCACCCTATACTACGAGCAGTACTTC; CDR3aa: CASTLYYEQYF; d_gene: -; j_gene: TRBJ2-7; v_gene: TRBV11-2; abundance: -; len: 11
CDR3nt: TGTGCCAGCAGTGAACCTACAGGGTTTGAGACCCAGTACTTC; CDR3aa: CASSEPTGFETQYF; d_gene: -; j_gene: TRBJ2-5; v_gene: TRBV2; abundance: -; len: 14
CDR3nt: TGTGCCACCAGCAGAGATCTGAGCTACGAGCAGTACTTC; CDR3aa: CATSRDLSYEQYF; d_gene: -; j_gene: TRBJ2-7; v_gene: TRBV15; abundance: -; len: 13
CDR3nt: TGTGCCAGCAGCGTCTCAGCGCCAGATACGCAGTATTTT; CDR3aa: CASSVSAPDTQYF; d_gene: -; j_gene: TRBJ2-3; v_gene: TRBV2; abundance: few; len: 13
CDR3nt: TGTGCCAGCAGCCCTCGAGGGATGAACACTGAAGCTTTCTTT; CDR3aa: CASSPRGMNTEAFF; d_gene: -; j_gene: TRBJ1-1; v_gene: TRBV21-1; abundance: -; len: 14
CDR3nt: TGTGCCAGCAGGAACCAGGGGGCGGTGAACACCGGGGAGCTGTTTTTT; CDR3aa: CASRNQGAVNTGELFF; d_gene: TRBD1; j_gene: TRBJ2-2; v_gene: TRBV7-2; abundance: once; len: 16
CDR3nt: TGCGCCAGCAGCTTGGATCCAGGGTCAAATGAGCAGTTCTTC; CDR3aa: CASSLDPGSNEQFF; d_gene: -; j_gene: TRBJ2-1; v_gene: TRBV5-1; abundance: -; len: 14
CDR3nt: TGTGCCAGCAGCCAACTAGCGGGAGGTTTTGATGAGCAGTTCTTC; CDR3aa: CASSQLAGGFDEQFF; d_gene: TRBD2; j_gene: TRBJ2-1; v_gene: TRBV4-2; abundance: many; len: 15
CDR3nt: TGTGCCAGCAACCCAGGCGGGATAATGAATGAGCAGTTCTTC; CDR3aa: CASNPGGIMNEQFF; d_gene: -; j_gene: TRBJ2-1; v_gene: TRBV9; abundance: -; len: 14
CDR3nt: TGTGCCAGTAGTATAAGCTACAGGGCTTGGGACAATGAGCAGTTCTTC; CDR3aa: CASSISYRAWDNEQFF; d_gene: -; j_gene: TRBJ2-1; v_gene: TRBV19; abundance: -; len: 16
CDR3nt: TGTGCCATCAGCCCCGGGCAGGATGGCTACACCTTC; CDR3aa: CAISPGQDGYTF; d_gene: -; j_gene: TRBJ1-2; v_gene: TRBV10-3; abundance: -; len: 12
CDR3nt: TGTGCCAGCAGTTTATCGGGGTCAGTCGGGGAAGCTTTCTTT; CDR3aa: CASSLSGSVGEAFF; d_gene: -; j_gene: TRBJ1-1; v_gene: TRBV28; abundance: few; len: 14
CDR3nt: TGTGCCAGCAGTGACTCTAGCGGGAGGGCCGATACGCAGTATTTT; CDR3aa: CASSDSSGRADTQYF; d_gene: TRBD2; j_gene: TRBJ2-3; v_gene: TRBV6-4; abundance: many; len: 15
CDR3nt: TGTGCCAGCAGGGGGTTTGTCTCAGGGGACGAGCAGTACTTC; CDR3aa: CASRGFVSGDEQYF; d_gene: -; j_gene: TRBJ2-7; v_gene: TRBV11-3; abundance: -; len: 14
CDR3nt: TGTGCCAGCAGCGACCGGGTTAGCGGATCCTACAATGAGCAGTTCTTC; CDR3aa: CASSDRVSGSYNEQFF; d_gene: -; j_gene: TRBJ2-1; v_gene: TRBV9; abundance: -; len: 16
CDR3nt: TGTGCCAGCAGCTTCGGGACAGGCCCGGACCCCTATGGCTACACCTTC; CDR3aa: CASSFGTGPDPYGYTF; d_gene: TRBD1; j_gene: TRBJ1-2; v_gene: TRBV7-9; abundance: -; len: 16
CDR3nt: TGTGCCAGCAGTGAACTAAGCGACCTATACAATGAGCAGTTCTTC; CDR3aa: CASSELSDLYNEQFF; d_gene: -; j_gene: TRBJ2-1; v_gene: TRBV25-1; abundance: -; len: 15
CDR3nt: TGTGCCAGCAGTAGGGACAGGGGATTGGAGACCCAGTACTTC; CDR3aa: CASSRDRGLETQYF; d_gene: TRBD1; j_gene: TRBJ2-5; v_gene: TRBV7-9; abundance: -; len: 14
CDR3nt: TGTGCCAGCAGCTTAGAAGCCTTACATTCGGGGTTAGAGACCCAGTACTTC; CDR3aa: CASSLEALHSGLETQYF; d_gene: -; j_gene: TRBJ2-5; v_gene: TRBV11-2; abundance: many; len: 17
CDR3nt: TGTGCCAGCAGCTTGAACGCAGGGGCGTACTACGAGCAGTACTTC; CDR3aa: CASSLNAGAYYEQYF; d_gene: -; j_gene: TRBJ2-7; v_gene: TRBV5-6; abundance: -; len: 15
CDR3nt: TGTGCCAGCAGCCACTCTCATAGCGGGAGCGCGCAGTATTTT; CDR3aa: CASSHSHSGSAQYF; d_gene: TRBD2; j_gene: TRBJ2-3; v_gene: TRBV13; abundance: -; len: 14
CDR3nt: TGTGCCAGCAGTTTATACCCTAGCAATCAGCCCCAGCATTTT; CDR3aa: CASSLYPSNQPQHF; d_gene: -; j_gene: TRBJ1-5; v_gene: TRBV27; abundance: -; len: 14
CDR3nt: TGTGCCAGCAGTTTGGGGATTGATACTGAGCAGTTCTTC; CDR3aa: CASSLGIDTEQFF; d_gene: -; j_gene: TRBJ2-1; v_gene: TRBV28; abundance: -; len: 13
CDR3nt: TGTGCCAGCCAGGGCTACCGAAGAGATACGCAGTATTTT; CDR3aa: CASQGYRRDTQYF; d_gene: -; j_gene: TRBJ2-3; v_gene: TRBV6-4; abundance: -; len: 13
CDR3nt: TGTGCCAGCAGCTGGAGCGGACGCACAGATACGCAGTATTTT; CDR3aa: CASSWSGRTDTQYF; d_gene: -; j_gene: TRBJ2-3; v_gene: TRBV7-9; abundance: -; len: 14
CDR3nt: TGTGCCAGGAGTTTAAGCGGGGACCTCTATGGCTACACCTTC; CDR3aa: CARSLSGDLYGYTF; d_gene: -; j_gene: TRBJ1-2; v_gene: TRBV5-3; abundance: few; len: 14
CDR3nt: TGTGCCAGCAGTGAGAACGACGGGAGCAATCAGCCCCAGCATTTT; CDR3aa: CASSENDGSNQPQHF; d_gene: -; j_gene: TRBJ1-5; v_gene: TRBV25-1; abundance: -; len: 15
CDR3nt: TGCGCCAGCAGTCCCTATCGGGCCCAGCCCCGGCCCTACGAGCAGTACTTC; CDR3aa: CASSPYRAQPRPYEQYF; d_gene: -; j_gene: TRBJ2-7; v_gene: TRBV23-1; abundance: -; len: 17
CDR3nt: TGTGCCAGCAGTCACCGCCAAAACTCCTACGAGCAGTACTTC; CDR3aa: CASSHRQNSYEQYF; d_gene: -; j_gene: TRBJ2-7; v_gene: TRBV27; abundance: few; len: 14
CDR3nt: TGTGCCAGCAGCGACCCCCCCCGGCTGGTCCAAGAGACCCAGTACTTC; CDR3aa: CASSDPPRLVQETQYF; d_gene: -; j_gene: TRBJ2-5; v_gene: TRBV11-2; abundance: few; len: 16
CDR3nt: TGTGCCACCAGCAGAGGAATTGACAGCCCTAACTATGGCTACACCTTC; CDR3aa: CATSRGIDSPNYGYTF; d_gene: -; j_gene: TRBJ1-2; v_gene: TRBV15; abundance: -; len: 16
CDR3nt: TGTGCCAGCAGCGTAGATCGCGGGAGTTGGGAGCAGTACTTC; CDR3aa: CASSVDRGSWEQYF; d_gene: TRBD2; j_gene: TRBJ2-7; v_gene: TRBV9; abundance: many; len: 14
CDR3nt: TGTGCCATCGTTAGCTCCTACAATGAGCAGTTCTTC; CDR3aa: CAIVSSYNEQFF; d_gene: -; j_gene: TRBJ2-1; v_gene: TRBV6-6; abundance: few; len: 12
CDR3nt: TGTGCCAGCAGTCTGAATAGCGGGATTCTCTCCTACAATGAGCAGTTCTTC; CDR3aa: CASSLNSGILSYNEQFF; d_gene: TRBD2; j_gene: TRBJ2-1; v_gene: TRBV7-2; abundance: -; len: 17
CDR3nt: TGTGCCAGCACCACGTCGACAGGGCCTCAGCAAAATACGCAGTATTTT; CDR3aa: CASTTSTGPQQNTQYF; d_gene: TRBD1; j_gene: TRBJ2-3; v_gene: TRBV25-1; abundance: -; len: 16
CDR3nt: TGTGCCAGCAGCTCCGATAGGACAGGGAGGCCCTACGAGCAGTACTTC; CDR3aa: CASSSDRTGRPYEQYF; d_gene: TRBD1; j_gene: TRBJ2-7; v_gene: TRBV11-2; abundance: -; len: 16
CDR3nt: TGTGCCTGGAATTCCGGGGCGGACACCGGGGAGCTGTTTTTT; CDR3aa: CAWNSGADTGELFF; d_gene: -; j_gene: TRBJ2-2; v_gene: TRBV30; abundance: -; len: 14
CDR3nt: TGTGCCAGCAGTGCCATGGGACAGGAGGGCGGGGAGCTGTTTTTT; CDR3aa: CASSAMGQEGGELFF; d_gene: TRBD1; j_gene: TRBJ2-2; v_gene: TRBV6-1; abundance: -; len: 15